What follows are 29 T cell receptor beta chains derived from one specimen sequenced in a study of T cell responses to AZD1222 COVID-19 vaccine. Profiling relied on immunoSEQ multiplex PCR, and the TCRdb table lists in-frame clones only, not all of them. The table records under 150,000 clones, 90% of them present only once. This sample comprised peripheral blood, obtained 28 days after the second AZD1222 dose. The receptors come from an adult who received the AZD1222 COVID-19 vaccine.

The rearrangement joins TRBV19 to TRBJ2-3; 8 nucleotides align to TRBD2. Trimming took 3 bases from V and 1 from J; bases not matched to a gene: 3. The CDR3 runs 15 residues. Germline V gives CDR1 LNHDA, CDR2 SQIVND (reference sequence). CDR3 in amino acids: CASSIRREGTDTQYF. The CDR3 DNA is TGTGCCAGTAGTATCAGGCGGGAGGGCACAGATACGCAGTATTTT.

Notes on this clone: Other nucleotide sequences in the sample specify the same CDR3. This chain links TRBV2 with TRBJ1-1; D is unresolved. Germline V gene sequence: CDR1 SNHLY, CDR2 FYNNEI. This CDR3 contains 13 residues. Trimming took off 2 bases at V and 5 bases at J, with 9 bases between the two ends. CDR3 in DNA: TGTGCCAGCAGTGAATCCCGAGGAACTGAAGCTTTCTTT. This gives the protein CASSESRGTEAFF. The entire variable domain, with the rest obtained from reference TRBV2 and TRBJ1-1, is as follows: EPEVTQTPSHQVTQMGQEVILRCVPISNHLYFYWYRQILGQKVEFLVSFYNNEISEKSEIFDDQFSVERPDGSNFTLKIRSTKLEDSAMYFCASSESRGTEAFFGQGTRLTVV.

The chain uses TRBV20-1 and TRBJ2-7, with TRBD1 as a possible D gene (6 bases). The germline gives CDR1 DFQATT, CDR2 SNEGSKA (reference sequence). The CDR3 contains 11 residues. The V end was cut by 6 bases, the J end by 7 bases, with 13 bases between. The CDR3 sequence: CSASPGAEQYV. The CDR3 coding sequence is TGCAGTGCGTCCCCAGGGGCAGAGCAGTACGTC.

This sequence joins TRBV5-1 and TRBJ2-2; perhaps TRBD1 as D (7 bases). Germline CDR1 reads SGHRS; CDR2 reads YFSETQ. The CDR3 is 16 amino acids. Trimming pared 0 bases from V and 4 bases from J, leaving 13 bases between. CDR3 loop: CASSLALQGGTGELFF. The DNA for the CDR3 is TGCGCCAGCAGCTTGGCCCTCCAGGGGGGCACCGGGGAGCTGTTTTTT.

The V call is TRBV6-6, the J call TRBJ2-7; D remains unclear. V lost 6 bases to trimming and J lost 2 bases, with 11 bases between them. CDR1 and CDR2 (germline): MNHNY, SVGAGI (reference sequence). The CDR3 totals 13 residues. This chain's CDR3 is CASSPRATYEQYF. CDR3 DNA sequence: TGTGCCAGCAGCCCCCGGGCCACCTACGAGCAGTACTTC.

The sample holds a few counts of this clone. V gene TRBV29-1 combines with J gene TRBJ2-1, with D possibly TRBD2 on 5 matching bases. V lost 4 bases and J lost 0, with 16 bases in between. The germline V gene encodes CDR1 SQVTM and CDR2 ANQGSEA. This CDR3 has 16 residues. The CDR3 sequence is CSVATQWESSYNEQFF. The CDR3 nucleotides read TGCAGCGTTGCTACTCAATGGGAGAGCTCCTACAATGAGCAGTTCTTC.

V usage is TRBV27 and J usage is TRBJ2-2; D tentatively fits TRBD1 or TRBD2 (5 bases each). Trimming removed 6 bases at V and 6 bases at J, with 11 bases between. CDR3 length equals 13 residues. Germline V gene sequence: CDR1 MNHEY, CDR2 SMNVEV (reference sequence). The CDR3 region is CASSRQGPGELFF. The CDR3, as DNA: TGTGCCAGCAGCCGCCAGGGACCCGGGGAGCTGTTTTTT.

A single count supports this clone. The genes are TRBV5-1 and TRBJ1-6; TRBD1 agrees at 9 bases. Germline V gives CDR1 SGHRS, CDR2 YFSETQ. The CDR3 length is 13 residues. The V and J ends lost 5 bases and 9 bases, in that order; junction bases with no gene match: 3. Here the CDR3 DNA reads TGCGCCAGCAGGGACAGGGGATCTTCACCCCTCCACTTT. Its protein is CASRDRGSSPLHF.

This rearrangement joins TRBV30 to TRBJ2-1, with 8 bases identical to TRBD1. The CDR3 is 14 amino acids. J lost 2 bases, V lost 3 bases, and 3 bases had no gene match. Germline V gene lookup returns CDR1 GTSNPN and CDR2 SVGIG (reference sequence). The CDR3 bases are TGTGCCTGGAGCAAGGACAGGGCCTACAATGAGCAGTTCTTC. Translating it yields CAWSKDRAYNEQFF.

This CDR3 is CASSLGGGRQVLYMNTEAFF. CDR3 nucleotides: TGTGCCAGCAGCTTGGGAGGAGGTAGACAGGTGCTTTACATGAACACTGAAGCTTTCTTT. V is TRBV5-8 and J is TRBJ1-1; weak D call: TRBD1 (6 bases). Germline CDR1 SGHTS, CDR2 YDEGEE. The CDR3 consists of 20 residues. Trimming cost V 0 bases and J 0 bases, with 24 bases left between them.

The chain joins TRBV15 to TRBJ1-6; D unclear. This CDR3 spans 13 amino acids. Trimming cost V 0 bases and J 15 bases, with 12 bases left between them. The germline CDR1 and CDR2 sequences are LNHNV and YYDKDF (reference sequence). The CDR3 DNA reads as TGTGCCACCAGCAGAGATCACGGGCAGCTCCTCCACTTT. Protein sequence: CATSRDHGQLLHF.

The chain employs TRBV6-2 or TRBV6-3 and TRBJ2-4, with 9 bases aligning to TRBD2. Trimming at V came to 8 bases and at J to 7 bases, leaving 9 bases not matched to a gene. Germline V CDR1 and CDR2: MNHEY, SVGEGT. CDR3 length: 14 amino acids. This CDR3 reads CASGSLAGANIQYF. CDR3 DNA: TGTGCCAGCGGTTCCTTAGCGGGAGCTAACATTCAGTACTTC.

This chain joins TRBV7-2 and TRBJ1-2, with 10 bases that match TRBD1. The CDR3 contains 16 residues. Losses at the gene ends were 0 bases for V and 4 bases for J; bases not matched to a gene: 5. Germline assignment: CDR1 SGHTA and CDR2 FQGNSA. The CDR3 region is CASSLALGQGLYGYTF. Here the CDR3 DNA reads TGTGCCAGCAGCTTAGCCCTGGGACAGGGGCTCTATGGCTACACCTTC.

The CDR3 bases are TGTGCCAGCAGCCAAGATCTCGGAAGGGGTTCCTACGAGCAGTACGTC. It encodes CASSQDLGRGSYEQYV. The chain recombines TRBV3-1 (or the pseudogene TRBV3-2) with TRBJ2-7; TRBD1 might be the D (5 bases). The CDR3 sequence is 16 residues long. V lost 0 bases, J lost 1 base, and 13 bases lay in between. Per the germline V gene, CDR1 is LGHDT and CDR2 is YNNKEL (reference sequence).

The gene calls are TRBV30 and TRBJ1-2, with 12 nucleotides matching TRBD1. Germline V CDR1 and CDR2: GTSNPN, SVGIG (reference sequence). V was clipped by 2 bases and J by 2 bases; unmatched bases: 9. This CDR3 region has 17 residues. The CDR3 sequence is CAWSHPGQGARNYGYTF. As DNA, the CDR3 is TGTGCCTGGAGTCACCCGGGACAGGGGGCTAGAAACTATGGCTACACCTTC.

DNA for the CDR3: TGTGCCAGCAGCGTAGAAGGTTCGTTTCACTCTGGAAACACCATATATTTT. Its protein product is CASSVEGSFHSGNTIYF. V is TRBV9 and J is TRBJ1-3; D unclear. Germline lookup yields CDR1 SGDLS and CDR2 YYNGEE. This CDR3 is 17 amino acids long. Trimming shortened V by 0 bases and J by 0 bases, and 13 bases separated the two germline ends.

The gene calls are TRBV20-1 and TRBJ2-3; D unresolved. Germline V lookup: CDR1 DFQATT, CDR2 SNEGSKA (reference sequence). CDR3 size: 11 residues. The V end lost 6 bases, the J end lost 4 bases, and 8 bases lay between the germline ends. The CDR3 loop reads CSAERADTQYF. The CDR3 DNA sequence: TGCAGTGCCGAACGGGCAGATACGCAGTATTTT.

The chain combines TRBV6-5 with TRBJ1-5, with D perhaps TRBD1 (5 bases). This CDR3 contains 14 residues. The germline CDR1 and CDR2 sequences are MNHEY and SVGAGI. V was clipped by 7 bases and J by 2 bases, with 12 bases between them. CDR3 protein: CASKGPAGNQPQHF. In DNA, the CDR3 is TGTGCCAGCAAGGGGCCGGCAGGCAATCAGCCCCAGCATTTT.

The chain has TRBV9 and TRBJ1-6; D possibly corresponds to TRBD1 (5 bases). Germline V lookup: CDR1 SGDLS, CDR2 YYNGEE. V was shortened by 0 bases and J by 8 bases, with 15 bases between the two germline ends. The CDR3 runs to 16 residues. CDR3 DNA: TGTGCCAGCAGCGTAGGCCTAACAGCAGGGTATTCACCCCTCCACTTT. Its protein is CASSVGLTAGYSPLHF.

The chain has TRBV10-2 and TRBJ1-2, with a weak D call TRBD1 (5 bases). V lost 0 bases to trimming and J lost 6 bases, with 11 bases between them. The CDR3 totals 14 residues. Looked up from germline, CDR1 is WSHSY and CDR2 is SAAADI. CDR3 bases: TGCGCCAGCAGTGAGTCGTTAGGGGCTCATGGCTACACCTTC. Protein sequence: CASSESLGAHGYTF.

The chain recombines TRBV10-3 with TRBJ2-7; 9 nucleotides align to TRBD2. V lost 2 bases and J lost 6; bases outside the gene matches: 8. The CDR3 is made up of 15 amino acids. Germline V gene data show CDR1 as ENHRY and CDR2 as SYGVKD. CDR3 nucleotides: TGTGCCATCAGTGAGGCTAGCGGGACTAACCTCGAGCAGTACTTC. This codes for CAISEASGTNLEQYF.

This rearrangement joins TRBV20-1 to TRBJ1-4, with D uncertain. The CDR3 has 15 residues. Trimming removed 3 bases from V and 0 bases from J, with 11 bases in between. From germline, CDR1 is DFQATT and CDR2 SNEGSKA (reference sequence). The CDR3 coding sequence is TGCAGTGCTAGTCACACCTTGGCAACTAATGAAAAACTGTTTTTT. Translating it yields CSASHTLATNEKLFF.

The J gene is TRBJ2-3, the V gene TRBV19; either TRBD1 or TRBD2 may fit D (5 bases each). From germline, CDR1 is LNHDA and CDR2 SQIVND (reference sequence). Trimming took 4 bases from V and 0 from J, leaving 11 bases between them. The CDR3 is made up of 15 amino acids. CDR3 sequence (DNA): TGTGCCAGTAGTACGGGGCGGATTAGCACAGATACGCAGTATTTT. Its protein is CASSTGRISTDTQYF.

The rearrangement links TRBV3-1 (or the pseudogene TRBV3-2) to TRBJ2-7; D possibly corresponds to TRBD1 (6 bases). The V and J ends lost 4 bases and 3 bases respectively, with 10 bases between them. In germline, CDR1 is LGHDT, CDR2 YNNKEL (reference sequence). This CDR3 region has 13 residues. The CDR3 reads CASSRQTGYEQYF. In DNA form, the CDR3 reads TGTGCCAGCAGCCGACAGACAGGCTACGAGCAGTACTTC.

The chain is built from TRBV20-1 and TRBJ1-3; D might be TRBD1 (5 bases). The CDR3 extends over 13 amino acids. V was trimmed by 3 bases and J by 3 bases, leaving 9 bases between them. CDR1 and CDR2 (germline): DFQATT, SNEGSKA (reference sequence). The CDR3 loop is CSASRGDGNTIYF. The CDR3 nucleotides read TGCAGTGCTAGTCGAGGGGATGGAAACACCATATATTTT.

A single count supports this clone. V is TRBV3-1 (or the pseudogene TRBV3-2) and J is TRBJ1-2; no clear D gene. This CDR3 spans 11 amino acids. V lost 3 bases to trimming and J lost 5 bases, with 4 bases between them. From germline, CDR1 is LGHDT and CDR2 YNNKEL (reference sequence). This CDR3 reads CASSHFYGYTF. CDR3 nucleotides: TGTGCCAGCAGCCACTTTTATGGCTACACCTTC.

The chain combines TRBV4-3 with TRBJ2-5; D is possibly TRBD2 (6 bases). CDR1 and CDR2 (germline): LGHNA, YSLEER. The CDR3 runs 18 residues. The V end was cut by 3 bases, the J end by 2 bases, with 22 bases between. This CDR3 reads CASSQVSGFSQGQETQYF. The CDR3 nucleotides are TGCGCCAGCAGCCAGGTCAGCGGGTTTAGCCAGGGACAAGAGACCCAGTACTTC.

The rearrangement links TRBV6-5 to TRBJ2-6, with 7 bases aligning to TRBD2. V trimming: 9 bases; J trimming: 3 bases; junction bases outside the gene matches: 5. CDR1 and CDR2 (germline): MNHEY, SVGAGI. The CDR3 extends over 14 amino acids. CDR3 residues: CASGRASGANVLTF. CDR3 coding DNA: TGTGCCAGTGGGAGGGCCAGTGGGGCCAACGTCCTGACTTTC.

The gene calls are TRBV7-3 and TRBJ1-2; 9 nucleotides match TRBD1. In germline, CDR1 is SGHTA, CDR2 FQGTGA. V lost 2 bases, J lost 5 bases, and 0 bases stayed unmatched. There are 13 residues in the CDR3. The CDR3 coding sequence is TGTGCCAGCAGCTTAGACAGGGGGTATGGCTACACCTTC. It yields the protein CASSLDRGYGYTF.